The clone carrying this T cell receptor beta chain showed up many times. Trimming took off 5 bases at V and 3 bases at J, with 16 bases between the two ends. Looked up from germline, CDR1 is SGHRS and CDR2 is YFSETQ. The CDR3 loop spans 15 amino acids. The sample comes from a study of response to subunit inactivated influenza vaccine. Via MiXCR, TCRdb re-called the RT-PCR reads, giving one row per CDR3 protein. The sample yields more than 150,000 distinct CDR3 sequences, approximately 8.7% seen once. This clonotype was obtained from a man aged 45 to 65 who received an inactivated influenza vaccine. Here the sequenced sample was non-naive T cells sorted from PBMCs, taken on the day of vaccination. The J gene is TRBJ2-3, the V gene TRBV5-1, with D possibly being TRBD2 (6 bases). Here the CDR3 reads CASRPSPRGTDTQYF. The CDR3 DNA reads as TGCGCCAGCAGACCCTCCCCACGGGGGACAGATACGCAGTATTTT.